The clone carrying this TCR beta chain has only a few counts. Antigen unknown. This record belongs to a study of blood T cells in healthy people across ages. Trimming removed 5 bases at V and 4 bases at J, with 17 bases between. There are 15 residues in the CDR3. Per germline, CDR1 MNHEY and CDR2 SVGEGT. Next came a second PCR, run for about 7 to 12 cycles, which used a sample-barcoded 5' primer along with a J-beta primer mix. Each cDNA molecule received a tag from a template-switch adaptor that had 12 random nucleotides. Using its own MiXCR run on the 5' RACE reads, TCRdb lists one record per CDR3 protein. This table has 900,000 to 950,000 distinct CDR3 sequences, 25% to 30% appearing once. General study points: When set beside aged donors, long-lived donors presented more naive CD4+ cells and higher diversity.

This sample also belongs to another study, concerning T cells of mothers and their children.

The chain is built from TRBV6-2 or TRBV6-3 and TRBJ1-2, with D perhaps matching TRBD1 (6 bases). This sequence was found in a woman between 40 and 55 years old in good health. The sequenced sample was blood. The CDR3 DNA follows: TGTGCCAGCAGTCCCCCCCGGTCGGACAGCTATGGCTACACCTTC. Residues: CASSPPRSDSYGYTF.